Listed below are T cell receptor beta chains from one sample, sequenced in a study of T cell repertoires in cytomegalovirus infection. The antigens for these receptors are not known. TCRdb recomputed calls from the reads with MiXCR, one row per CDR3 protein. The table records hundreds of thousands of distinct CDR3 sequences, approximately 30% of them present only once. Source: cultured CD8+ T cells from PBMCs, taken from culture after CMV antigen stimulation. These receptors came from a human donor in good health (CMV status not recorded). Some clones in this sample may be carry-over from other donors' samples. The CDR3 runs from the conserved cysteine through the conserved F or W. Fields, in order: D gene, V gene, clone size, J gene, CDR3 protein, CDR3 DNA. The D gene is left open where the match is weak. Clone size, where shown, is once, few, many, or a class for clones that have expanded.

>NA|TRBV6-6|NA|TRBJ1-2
CASSPAGSNYGYTF
TGTGCCAGCAGCCCCGCAGGCTCTAACTATGGCTACACCTTC
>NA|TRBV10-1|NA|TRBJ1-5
CASNGEYSNQPQHF
TGCGCCAGCAATGGGGAATATTCAAATCAGCCCCAGCATTTT
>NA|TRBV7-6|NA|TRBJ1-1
CASSFGGPRGEAFF
TGTGCCAGCAGCTTCGGGGGGCCAAGAGGTGAAGCTTTCTTT
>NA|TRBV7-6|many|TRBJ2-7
CASSLGTRGTYTYEQYF
TGTGCCAGCAGCTTAGGGACCCGGGGAACCTACACCTACGAGCAGTACTTC
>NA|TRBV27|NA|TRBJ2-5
CASSTVGVEETQYF
TGTGCCAGCAGCACGGTAGGGGTGGAAGAGACCCAGTACTTC
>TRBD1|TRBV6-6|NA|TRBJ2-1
CASSPLTGTGDNEQFF
TGTGCCAGCAGTCCATTAACCGGGACAGGGGACAATGAGCAGTTCTTC
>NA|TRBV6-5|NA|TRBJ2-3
CASSTPEHTDTQYF
TGTGCCAGTTCGACTCCCGAACACACAGATACGCAGTATTTT
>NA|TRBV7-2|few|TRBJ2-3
CASSLVPDGYTDTQYF
TGTGCCAGCAGCTTAGTCCCGGACGGATACACAGATACGCAGTATTTT
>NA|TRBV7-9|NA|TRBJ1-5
CASPRSAGAVDQPQHF
TGTGCCAGCCCTCGATCGGCCGGGGCCGTGGATCAGCCCCAGCATTTT
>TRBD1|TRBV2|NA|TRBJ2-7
CASSEVARGPVEGYEQYF
TGTGCCAGCAGTGAGGTCGCCAGGGGGCCAGTAGAAGGCTACGAGCAGTACTTC
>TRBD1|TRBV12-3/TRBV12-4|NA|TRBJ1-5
CASSRGQGLNQPQHF
TGTGCCAGCAGCCGTGGACAGGGGCTAAATCAGCCCCAGCATTTT
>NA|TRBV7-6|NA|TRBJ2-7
CASSWTQGPSYEQYF
TGTGCCAGCAGCTGGACCCAGGGGCCCTCCTACGAGCAGTACTTC
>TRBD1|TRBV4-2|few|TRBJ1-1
CASSQPGTGFAEAFF
TGTGCCAGCAGCCAACCCGGGACAGGGTTCGCTGAAGCTTTCTTT
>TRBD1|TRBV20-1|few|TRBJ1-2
CSADQGAQGYTF
TGCAGTGCAGATCAGGGGGCGCAAGGCTACACCTTC
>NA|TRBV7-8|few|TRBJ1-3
CASSLARASGNTIYF
TGTGCCAGCAGCTTAGCCCGGGCCTCTGGAAACACCATATATTTT
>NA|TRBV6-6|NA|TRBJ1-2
CASSSLTDYGYTF
TGTGCCAGCAGTTCTTTGACAGATTATGGCTACACCTTC
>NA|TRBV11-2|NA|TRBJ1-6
CASSLTPGQLNSPLHF
TGTGCCAGCAGCCTTACTCCGGGACAATTGAATTCACCCCTCCACTTT
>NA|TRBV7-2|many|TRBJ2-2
CASSSYLGTGELFF
TGTGCCAGCAGCTCCTACCTGGGCACCGGGGAGCTGTTTTTT
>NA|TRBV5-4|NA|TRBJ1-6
CASSLDPPAIGSPLHF
TGTGCCAGCAGCTTGGACCCTCCGGCGATTGGTTCACCCCTCCACTTT
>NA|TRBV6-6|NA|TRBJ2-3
CASSYGEAADTQYF
TGTGCCAGCAGTTACGGGGAAGCGGCAGATACGCAGTATTTT
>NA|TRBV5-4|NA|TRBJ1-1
CASSLGQVHTEAFF
TGTGCCAGCAGCTTGGGTCAGGTGCACACTGAAGCTTTCTTT
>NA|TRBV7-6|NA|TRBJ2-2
CASSLRSGTPNTGELFF
TGTGCCAGCAGCTTAAGGAGTGGGACTCCGAACACCGGGGAGCTGTTTTTT
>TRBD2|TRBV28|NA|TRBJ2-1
CASSFRILRLVGLAGGTLNEQFF
TGTGCCAGCAGTTTTCGTATACTACGCCTCGTCGGACTAGCGGGGGGGACCCTCAATGAGCAGTTCTTC
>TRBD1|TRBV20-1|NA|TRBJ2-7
CSAGTGAYEQYF
TGCAGTGCAGGGACAGGGGCCTACGAGCAGTACTTC
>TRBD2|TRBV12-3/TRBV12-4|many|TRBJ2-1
CASSSSGGGNEQFF
TGTGCCAGCAGTTCGAGCGGGGGCGGCAATGAGCAGTTCTTC
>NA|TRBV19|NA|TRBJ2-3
CASSSRGLAYSTDTQYF
TGTGCCAGTAGTTCCCGGGGGCTAGCGTATAGCACAGATACGCAGTATTTT
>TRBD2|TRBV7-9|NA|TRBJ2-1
CASSRPKGTGLAGPSYNEQFF
TGTGCCAGCAGCCGACCGAAGGGAACGGGACTAGCGGGGCCCTCCTACAATGAGCAGTTCTTC
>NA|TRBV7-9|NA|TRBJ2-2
CASTLDGTGELFF
TGTGCCAGCACCCTAGATGGGACCGGGGAGCTGTTTTTT
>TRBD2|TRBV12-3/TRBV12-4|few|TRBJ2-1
CASSHSRRGEGNEQFF
TGTGCCAGCAGTCATAGCCGGCGGGGGGAAGGCAATGAGCAGTTCTTC
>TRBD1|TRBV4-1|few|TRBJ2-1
CASSQEITGAGYNEQFF
TGCGCCAGCAGCCAAGAAATAACAGGGGCTGGGTACAATGAGCAGTTCTTC
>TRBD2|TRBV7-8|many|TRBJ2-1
CASSQRLAGGSNEQFF
TGTGCCAGCAGCCAGAGACTAGCGGGGGGGTCCAATGAGCAGTTCTTC
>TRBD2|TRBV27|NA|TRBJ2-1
CASKPSGGTYNEQFF
TGTGCCAGCAAGCCTAGCGGGGGGACCTACAATGAGCAGTTCTTC
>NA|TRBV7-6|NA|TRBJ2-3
CASSFYQGSTDTQYF
TGTGCCAGCAGCTTTTACCAGGGGAGCACAGATACGCAGTATTTT
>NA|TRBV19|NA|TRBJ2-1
CASTSGPSSYNEQFF
TGTGCCAGTACCTCGGGCCCGAGCTCCTACAATGAGCAGTTCTTC
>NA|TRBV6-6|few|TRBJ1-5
CASTLLGGGQRSNQPQHF
TGTGCCAGCACTCTCCTGGGGGGAGGACAGCGCTCCAATCAGCCCCAGCATTTT